The following is a TCR beta chain sequence with its context. Its cognate antigen has yet to be identified. The record has no base qualities; no much larger clone is one base away. The library was generated by PCR. Data came from an Illumina HiSeq 2500. To normalize quantification of the TCRbeta repertoire, the TCR libraries were built with molecular barcoding that relied on unique molecular identifiers. TCRdb ran its own pipeline on the public reads, namely fastp trimming at Q25 and MiXCR clone calling, and kept in-frame beta chains. A single entry per CDR3 protein holds the most common genes and DNA from its merged rows. The sample has more than 120,000 distinct CDR3 sequences on record, 8.8% of them singletons. Of the sample, 15% to 20% falls within the top ten clones. The treatment or condition label, read with the paper, signifies: allogeneic hematopoietic cell transplantation with graft depleted of TCRalphabeta T cells and CD19 B cells. TCRalphabeta/CD19-depleted allogeneic hematopoietic cell grafts were given to the transplant recipients, all of whom were children.

Trimming takes 2 bases from V and 2 bases from J, and the germline ends sit 10 bases apart. Per the germline V gene (reference sequence), SGHKS is the CDR1 and YYEKEE is the CDR2. Reading from cysteine to phenylalanine, the CDR3 counts 14 amino acids. Just CDR3 DNA is preserved here, 42 bases in frame from base 1. This record belongs to a study of T-cell reconstitution after alpha-beta-depleted transplantation in children listed by TCRdb under 2016. For the study in its entirety: Using TCR repertoire profiling, the study quantitatively followed how T-cell immune reconstitution unfolded in children after TCRalphabeta/CD19-depleted allogeneic hematopoietic cell transplantation.

The paper as a whole reports these results and caveats: Hyperexpanded clone frequencies declined over subsequent months; after one year, T-cell counts and TCRbeta diversity were mostly attributed to newly produced T cells. The apparently early alphabetaT-cell count recovery about two months after transplant was reportedly dependent on only several hundred rapidly expanded clones derived from non-depleted graft cells. In some patients, the high TCRbeta diversity seen at day 60 was put down to recipient T cells and intrathymic progenitors that had survived conditioning.

The chain couples TRBV5-5 to TRBJ1-2; the D gene is unclear. This specimen consisted of PBMCs, mostly from graft donor cells, obtained 180 days after TCRalphabeta/CD19-depleted stem cell transplant. The receptor was isolated from a female patient between 2 and 15 years old who had a stem cell transplant for congenital amegakaryocytic thrombocytopenia, so the T cells may come from the graft donor. The bases are TGTGCCAGCAGCTTTGGGTTAGGGAACTATGGCTACACCTTC. Its product reads: CASSFGLGNYGYTF.